This T cell receptor beta chain is drawn from a study of T cell repertoires in cytomegalovirus infection. Notes on the study in general: Clonotype analysis showed dominance of the ex vivo response by HLA-C-restricted CMV-specific TCR beta clonotypes. Accumulated public TCR beta family frequency recognized individuals carrying CMV together with the relevant HLA.

As for this clonotype: Its antigen remains unidentified.

Using its own MiXCR run on the reads, TCRdb lists one record per CDR3 protein. The sample contains under 500,000 distinct CDR3 sequences, roughly 46% of which appear only once. Germline CDR1 and CDR2: MDHEN and SYDVKM. The V and J ends lost 8 bases and 2 bases respectively, with 13 bases between them. This CDR3 spans 15 amino acids. The receptor comes from a human donor in good health (CMV status not recorded). Some clones in this sample may be carry-over from other donors' samples. V is TRBV28 and J is TRBJ2-6; a possible D gene is TRBD1 (6 bases). Sequences were derived from cultured PBMCs, sampled from culture after CMV antigen stimulation. CDR3 coding DNA: TGTGCCAGCTCCAAAGGGGGTGCTGGGGCCAACGTCCTGACTTTC. Translated, it gives CASSKGGAGANVLTF.